This note documents a single T cell receptor beta chain sequence. The data derive from a study of cytomegalovirus exposure and HLA in healthy donors. V gave up 4 bases and J gave up 9 bases; unmatched junction bases: 14. CDR1 and CDR2 from the germline V gene are KGHSH and LQKENI. The CDR3 runs 15 residues. Donors were nominally healthy when sampled, though unrecorded immune exposures were likely. Primers: 60 Vbeta forward and 13 Jbeta reverse. The method was immunoSEQ multiplex PCR; TCRdb's version includes in-frame clones alone and lacks a portion of them. The sample has some 75,000 clones; around 81% are singletons.

The sample consisted of PBMCs. The TCR originated in a man in his late teens or twenties in good health and CMV-seropositive. The chain links TRBV18 to TRBJ1-1; TRBD1 matches 7 bases. The CDR3 spells CASSLWGSGQDKAFF. CDR3 DNA: TGTGCCAGCTCACTGTGGGGAAGCGGACAGGACAAAGCTTTCTTT.